The source of this T cell receptor (beta chain) is a study of T cell repertoires in ileal Crohn's disease. Looking at the study overall: About half received postoperative treatment, some 10 with thiopurines and around 17 anti-TNF.

TCRdb's copy holds only in-frame clones and misses some; the assay was immunoSEQ multiplex PCR. The data hold around 6,700 clones, with roughly 77% observed a single time. CDR3 length: 14 amino acids. The germline V gene encodes CDR1 SEHNR and CDR2 FQNEAQ (reference sequence). The V end was cut by 5 bases, the J end by 0 bases, with 10 bases between. The receptor was isolated from an adult with Crohn's disease. The rearrangement links TRBV7-9 to TRBJ1-1; weak D call: TRBD1 (5 bases). Material for sequencing was ileal tissue. CDR3 in DNA: TGTGCCAGCAGCACCGAGACAGTGAACACTGAAGCTTTCTTT. It specifies CASSTETVNTEAFF.